This paragraph reports one T cell receptor beta chain. The antigen is unknown. This sample stems from a study of OX40 agonist ivuxolimab in advanced cancers. Across the whole study: The dose-escalation cohort had hepatocellular carcinoma, melanoma, renal cell or head and neck cancer. Study outcomes and limitations: There were, on average, more expanded clones in CD8+ T cells than in CD4+.

Some clones are missing from TCRdb's copy, which holds only in-frame ones; the method was immunoSEQ multiplex PCR. The repertoire includes 50,000 to 70,000 clones, around four fifths of them detected once, and 2% to 2.5% sits in the top ten. The junction had 7 bases not matched to a gene; V was cut back by 7 bases and J by 6 bases. The CDR3 sequence is 15 residues long. Germline V gene data show CDR1 as LNHDA and CDR2 as SQIVND (reference sequence). The TCR originated in an adult with an advanced solid tumor such as melanoma, head and neck, liver or kidney cancer. V usage is TRBV19 and J usage is TRBJ1-6; 9 bases are a match to TRBD1. The sample was CD4+ or CD8+ T cells sorted from blood, taken in a trial of the OX40 agonist ivuxolimab. The CDR3 here is CASNRDRDGNSPLHF. The CDR3 coding sequence is TGTGCCAGTAACCGGGACAGGGATGGTAATTCACCCCTCCACTTT.